The source of this T cell receptor (beta chain) is a study of blood T cell repertoires in COVID-19. The overall study: Italy, Spain and the United States were the sources of the convalescent and acute COVID-19 samples.

Sequencing used immunoSEQ multiplex PCR; TCRdb keeps in-frame clones, though not all of them. The table records some 57,000 clones, 85% to 90% of them present only once. V gave up 2 bases and J gave up 4 bases, with 8 bases separating them. The CDR3 runs to 13 residues. CDR1 is MNHEY and CDR2 is SMNVEV in the germline V gene (reference sequence). The TCR originated in a human donor in a cohort sampled during active COVID-19. V usage is TRBV27 and J usage is TRBJ1-2; TRBD1 might be the D (5 bases). Material: peripheral blood. DNA for the CDR3: TGTGCCAGCAGTTTACACAGGCTCTATGGCTACACCTTC. Protein sequence: CASSLHRLYGYTF.